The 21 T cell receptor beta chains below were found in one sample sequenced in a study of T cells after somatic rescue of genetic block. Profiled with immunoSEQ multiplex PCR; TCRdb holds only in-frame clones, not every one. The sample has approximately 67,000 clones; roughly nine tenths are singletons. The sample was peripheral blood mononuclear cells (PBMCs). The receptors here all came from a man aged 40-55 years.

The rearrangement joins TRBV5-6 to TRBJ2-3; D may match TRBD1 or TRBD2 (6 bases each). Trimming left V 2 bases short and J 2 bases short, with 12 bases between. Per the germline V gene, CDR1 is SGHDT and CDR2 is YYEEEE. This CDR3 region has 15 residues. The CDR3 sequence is CASSLVGGITDTQYF. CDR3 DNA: TGTGCCAGCAGCTTAGTAGGGGGGATCACAGATACGCAGTATTTT. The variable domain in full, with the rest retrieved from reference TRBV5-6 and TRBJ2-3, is DAGVTQSPTHLIKTRGQQVTLRCSPKSGHDTVSWYQQALGQGPQFIFQYYEEEERQRGNFPDRFSGHQFPNYSSELNVNALLLGDSALYLCASSLVGGITDTQYFGPGTRLTVL.

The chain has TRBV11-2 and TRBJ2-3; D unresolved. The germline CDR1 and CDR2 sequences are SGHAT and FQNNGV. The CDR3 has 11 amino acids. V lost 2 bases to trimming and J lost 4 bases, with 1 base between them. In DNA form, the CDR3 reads TGTGCCAGCAGCTTATCAGATACGCAGTATTTT. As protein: CASSLSDTQYF.

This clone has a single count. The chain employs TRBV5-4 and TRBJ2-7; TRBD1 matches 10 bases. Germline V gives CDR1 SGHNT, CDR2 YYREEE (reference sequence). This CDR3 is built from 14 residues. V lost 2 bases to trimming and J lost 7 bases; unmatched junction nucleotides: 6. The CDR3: CASSFRDRGGEQYF. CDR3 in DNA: TGTGCCAGCAGCTTCCGGGACAGGGGTGGGGAGCAGTACTTC.

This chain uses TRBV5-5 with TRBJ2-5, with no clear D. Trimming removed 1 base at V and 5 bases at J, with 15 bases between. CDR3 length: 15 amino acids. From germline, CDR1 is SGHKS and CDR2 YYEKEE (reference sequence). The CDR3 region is CASSLFGPALETQYF. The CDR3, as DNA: TGTGCCAGCAGCTTGTTCGGGCCGGCGCTGGAGACCCAGTACTTC. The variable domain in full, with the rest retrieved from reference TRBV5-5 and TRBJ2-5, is DAGVTQSPTHLIKTRGQQVTLRCSPISGHKSVSWYQQVLGQGPQFIFQYYEKEERGRGNFPDRFSARQFPNYSSELNVNALLLGDSALYLCASSLFGPALETQYFGPGTRLLVL.

For the CDR3, the DNA is TGCGCCAGCAGCCTGGGACTACCCTCCTACGAGCAGTACTTC. It encodes CASSLGLPSYEQYF. The chain recombines TRBV5-1 with TRBJ2-7, with 7 bases that match TRBD2. V lost 4 bases and J lost 0; bases outside the gene matches: 4. Germline V gene sequence: CDR1 SGHRS, CDR2 YFSETQ. This CDR3 spans 14 amino acids.

The CDR3 DNA reads as TGCGCCAGCAGCTTCACAGTTACCACAGATACGCAGTATTTT. As protein: CASSFTVTTDTQYF. The rearrangement links TRBV5-1 to TRBJ2-3; unclear D gene. Germline CDR1 reads SGHRS; CDR2 reads YFSETQ. The germline V and J ends were trimmed by 2 bases and 2 bases, with 9 bases remaining between them. This CDR3 has 14 amino acids.

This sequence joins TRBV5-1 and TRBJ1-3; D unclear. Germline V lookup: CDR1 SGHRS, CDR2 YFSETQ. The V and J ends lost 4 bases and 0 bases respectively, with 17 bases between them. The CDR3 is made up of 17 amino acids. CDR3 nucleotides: TGCGCCAGCAGCCCGACCCTAGCGGTTAGCTCTGGAAACACCATATATTTT. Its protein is CASSPTLAVSSGNTIYF.

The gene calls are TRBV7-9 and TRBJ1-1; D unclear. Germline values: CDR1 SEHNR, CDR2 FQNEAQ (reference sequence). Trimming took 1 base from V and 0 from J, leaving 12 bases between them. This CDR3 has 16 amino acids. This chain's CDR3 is CASSLDAYGMNTEAFF. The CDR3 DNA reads TGTGCCAGCAGCTTAGATGCATATGGGATGAACACTGAAGCTTTCTTT.

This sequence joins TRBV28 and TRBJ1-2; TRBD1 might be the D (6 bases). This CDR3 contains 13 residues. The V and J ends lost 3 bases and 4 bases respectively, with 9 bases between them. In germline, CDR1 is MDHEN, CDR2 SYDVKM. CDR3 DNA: TGTGCCAGCAGTTTGGTGGACAGCTATGGCTACACCTTC. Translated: CASSLVDSYGYTF.

CDR3 sequence (DNA): TGTGCCAGCAGTCGTAGCGGGTTCTTTCAGTACGAGCAGTACTTC. Encoded protein: CASSRSGFFQYEQYF. This chain connects TRBV27 to TRBJ2-7; 7 bases are a match to TRBD2. Germline CDR1 reads MNHEY; CDR2 reads SMNVEV (reference sequence). V lost 5 bases to trimming and J lost 4 bases; unmatched junction nucleotides: 11. The CDR3 is made up of 15 amino acids.

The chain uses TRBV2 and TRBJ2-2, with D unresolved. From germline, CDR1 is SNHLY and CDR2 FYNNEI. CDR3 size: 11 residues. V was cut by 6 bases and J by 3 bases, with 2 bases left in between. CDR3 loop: CASRYTGELFF. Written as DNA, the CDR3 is TGTGCCAGCAGGTACACCGGGGAGCTGTTTTTT.

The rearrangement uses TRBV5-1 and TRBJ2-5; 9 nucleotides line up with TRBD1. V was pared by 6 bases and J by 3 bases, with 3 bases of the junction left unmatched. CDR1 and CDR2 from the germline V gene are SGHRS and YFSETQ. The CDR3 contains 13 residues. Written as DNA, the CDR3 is TGCGCCAGCACCAGGACAGGGGAAGAGACCCAGTACTTC. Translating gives CASTRTGEETQYF.

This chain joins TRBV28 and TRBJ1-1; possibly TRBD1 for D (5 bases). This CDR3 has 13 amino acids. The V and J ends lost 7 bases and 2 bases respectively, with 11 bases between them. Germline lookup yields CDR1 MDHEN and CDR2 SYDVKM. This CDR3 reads CASKIDSNTEAFF. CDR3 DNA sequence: TGTGCCAGCAAAATCGACAGTAACACTGAAGCTTTCTTT.

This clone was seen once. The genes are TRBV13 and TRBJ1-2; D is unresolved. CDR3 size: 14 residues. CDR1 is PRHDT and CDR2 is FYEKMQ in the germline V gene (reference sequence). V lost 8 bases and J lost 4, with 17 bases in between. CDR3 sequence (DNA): TGTGCCAGCGGCCCCAGGAAGTTTTCCTATGGCTACACCTTC. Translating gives CASGPRKFSYGYTF.

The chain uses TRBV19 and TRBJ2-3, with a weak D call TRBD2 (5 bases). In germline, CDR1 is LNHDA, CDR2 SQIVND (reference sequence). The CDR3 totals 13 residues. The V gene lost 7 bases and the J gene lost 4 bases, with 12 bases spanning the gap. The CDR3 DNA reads TGTGCCAGTAAGCCTAGCTCGGCAGATACGCAGTATTTT. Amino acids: CASKPSSADTQYF.

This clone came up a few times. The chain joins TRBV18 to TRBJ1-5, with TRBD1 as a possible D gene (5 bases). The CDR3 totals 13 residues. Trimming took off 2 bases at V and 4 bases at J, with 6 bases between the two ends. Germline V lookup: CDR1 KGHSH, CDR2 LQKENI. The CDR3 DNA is TGTGCCAGCTCACCAGCAGGGAATCAGCCCCAGCATTTT. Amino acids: CASSPAGNQPQHF.

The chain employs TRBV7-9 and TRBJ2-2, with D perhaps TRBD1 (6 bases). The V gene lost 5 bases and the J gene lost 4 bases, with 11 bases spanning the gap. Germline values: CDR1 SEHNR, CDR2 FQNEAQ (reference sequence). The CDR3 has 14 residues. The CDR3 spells CASSPTGSTGELFF. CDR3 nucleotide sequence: TGTGCCAGCAGCCCAACAGGGAGCACCGGGGAGCTGTTTTTT.

This CDR3 reads CASSPGQFQEKLFF. The CDR3 nucleotides are TGTGCCAGCAGCCCCGGGCAGTTTCAAGAAAAACTGTTTTTT. The chain joins TRBV14 to TRBJ1-4, with D uncertain. V was clipped by 4 bases and J by 8 bases, with 14 bases between them. Germline loops: CDR1 SGHDN, CDR2 FVKESK. This CDR3 has 14 residues.

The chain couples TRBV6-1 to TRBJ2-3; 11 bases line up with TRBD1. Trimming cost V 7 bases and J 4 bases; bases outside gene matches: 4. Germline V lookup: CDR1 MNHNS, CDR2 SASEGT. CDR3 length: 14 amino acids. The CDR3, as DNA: TGTGCCAGCAAGCAGGACAGGGGGCCAGATACGCAGTATTTT. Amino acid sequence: CASKQDRGPDTQYF.

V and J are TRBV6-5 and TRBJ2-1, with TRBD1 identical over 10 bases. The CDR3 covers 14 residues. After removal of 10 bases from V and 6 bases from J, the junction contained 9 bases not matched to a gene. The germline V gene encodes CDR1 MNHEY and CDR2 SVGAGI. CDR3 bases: TGTGCCACCGAGGGGGGACAGGGGATCAATGAGCAGTTCTTC. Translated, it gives CATEGGQGINEQFF.

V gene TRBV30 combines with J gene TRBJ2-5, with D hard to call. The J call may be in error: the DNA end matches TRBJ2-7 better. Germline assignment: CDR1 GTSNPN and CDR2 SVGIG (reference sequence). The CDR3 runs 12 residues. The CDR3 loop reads CAWSVLTGEQYF. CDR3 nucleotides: TGTGCCTGGAGTGTATTGACGGGCGAGCAGTACTTC.